This T cell receptor beta chain was captured by sequencing in a study of cytomegalovirus exposure and HLA in healthy donors. Study results and limitations: Cytomegalovirus-associated status was assigned to about 170 TCR beta chains. Sequencing likely produced, as an artifact, a cluster of highly shared sequence variants. Later analysis found that TCR beta chains associated with HLA were more clonally expanded than other, equally common chains.

This PCR relied on a set of 60 Vbeta primers and 13 Jbeta primers. The protocol was immunoSEQ multiplex PCR, while the TCRdb copy is restricted to in-frame clones and leaves out a portion. Of about 200,000 clones in the sample, less than 90% were seen once. Looked up from germline, CDR1 is SNHLY and CDR2 is FYNNEI. This CDR3 spans 16 amino acids. With 6 bases clipped from V and 7 bases from J, the junction kept 8 bases outside the gene matches. To note about this clone: What it binds is unknown.

The chain links TRBV2 to TRBJ2-2; 13 nucleotides match TRBD2. The sequenced sample consisted of PBMCs. This sequence was found in a woman aged 25-40 years in good health and CMV-seronegative. CDR3: CASRPTSGRVGGELFF. The CDR3 region has the DNA TGTGCCAGCAGGCCTACTAGCGGGAGGGTTGGCGGGGAGCTGTTTTTT.